Below, one TCR beta chain is given with its context. Its antigen is unknown. Trimming removed 7 bases from V and 4 bases from J, with 14 bases in between. CDR3 length: 14 amino acids. Germline V CDR1 and CDR2: MNHEY, SMNVEV (reference sequence). These data come from a study of T cells after posttransplantation cyclophosphamide. Whole-study findings and limits: TRB clonality was highly associated with recipient CMV seropositivity and reactivation.

Busulfan-fludarabine conditioning, marrow transplant, and cyclophosphamide on days +3 and +4 were administered. Only in-frame clones appear in the TCRdb table, and some are missing; sequencing was by immunoSEQ multiplex PCR. The sample consists of about 19,000 clones, about nine tenths of them appearing once. The chain is built from TRBV27 and TRBJ2-1, with D possibly matching TRBD1 (5 bases). This receptor was taken from a female patient in her 40s who received an allogeneic stem cell transplant from a related donor, was CMV-positive, and had no GVHD. The graft donor may account for some of the T cells. The sequences come from PBMCs, collected after allogeneic stem cell transplant with posttransplant cyclophosphamide. The DNA for the CDR3 is TGTGCCAGCACAAGGGGCAGGCCATACAATGAGCAGTTCTTC. Amino acids: CASTRGRPYNEQFF.